The 18 T cell receptor beta chains listed next were all sequenced from one sample in a study of shared clonotypes between healthy human individuals. Naive CD8 cells comprised CD45RO-negative, CCR7-positively selected cells, excluding terminally differentiated effector memory CD45RA+ cells. Method: immunoSEQ multiplex PCR; TCRdb's copy keeps in-frame clones and lacks some. The table includes approximately 2,000,000 clones, just over 90% detected once. The material sequenced was naive CD8+ T cells from PBMCs. These receptor sequences come from a man between 18 and 35 years old in good health. Some clones in this sample may be carry-over from other donors' samples.

The chain joins TRBV7-9 to TRBJ2-7, with 11 positions matching TRBD2. J gave up 4 bases and V 5 bases, and 10 bases lay outside the gene matches. The CDR3 covers 16 residues. Germline V gene lookup returns CDR1 SEHNR and CDR2 FQNEAQ (reference sequence). This CDR3 reads CASSPELAGVLYEQYF. The CDR3 DNA sequence: TGTGCCAGCAGCCCCGAACTAGCGGGAGTACTTTACGAGCAGTACTTC.

In its sample, this clone was seen once. The V and J genes are TRBV7-2 and TRBJ2-1; D unclear. Trimming stripped 1 base from V and 10 bases from J, with 20 bases between. In germline, CDR1 is SGHTA, CDR2 FQGNSA. The CDR3 covers 16 residues. The chain's CDR3 is CASSLGISLGAGEQFF. CDR3 DNA sequence: TGTGCCAGCAGCTTAGGGATATCTTTAGGTGCCGGAGAGCAGTTCTTC.

The rearrangement joins TRBV7-9 to TRBJ2-1; D possibly corresponds to TRBD2 (6 bases). This CDR3 spans 16 amino acids. Looked up from germline, CDR1 is SEHNR and CDR2 is FQNEAQ (reference sequence). The V and J ends lost 1 base and 2 bases respectively, with 12 bases between them. This chain's CDR3 is CASSLGPAGTYNEQFF. The CDR3 DNA reads TGTGCCAGCAGCTTAGGGCCAGCGGGCACCTACAATGAGCAGTTCTTC.

The rearrangement links TRBV13 to TRBJ2-5, with TRBD1 identical over 8 bases. This CDR3 contains 16 residues. Germline V gene lookup returns CDR1 PRHDT and CDR2 FYEKMQ (reference sequence). V was clipped by 3 bases and J by 0 bases; unmatched bases: 6. CDR3 nucleotide sequence: TGTGCCAGCAGCTTCCGGACAGGGAGGTACCAAGAGACCCAGTACTTC. Amino acids: CASSFRTGRYQETQYF.

The V and J genes are TRBV6-5 and TRBJ2-3, with D tentatively TRBD2 (5 bases). The V end lost 10 bases, the J end lost 0 bases, and 14 bases lay between the germline ends. The V gene's germline CDR1 is MNHEY and CDR2 SVGAGI. This CDR3 has 14 amino acids. The CDR3 loop is CATLERKSTDTQYF. In DNA, the CDR3 is TGTGCCACCCTGGAGCGGAAAAGCACAGATACGCAGTATTTT.

The chain recombines TRBV7-9 with TRBJ2-1; TRBD2 matches 9 bases. After removal of 0 bases from V and 8 bases from J, the junction contained 8 bases not matched to a gene. CDR1 is SEHNR, CDR2 FQNEAQ, per germline (reference sequence). This CDR3 region has 16 residues. Here the CDR3 reads CASSLAQVAGAHEQFF. The DNA of the CDR3 is TGTGCCAGCAGCTTAGCGCAGGTAGCGGGAGCGCATGAGCAGTTCTTC.

The CDR3 DNA sequence: TGTGCCAGCAGCCCAGGGGAGGGCGTTGATACGCAGTATTTT. Amino acid sequence: CASSPGEGVDTQYF. The chain employs TRBV13 and TRBJ2-3; TRBD2 is a possible D gene (7 bases). Germline CDR1 and CDR2: PRHDT and FYEKMQ (reference sequence). There are 14 residues in the CDR3. The V and J ends lost 5 bases and 6 bases respectively, with 15 bases between them.

The V gene is TRBV7-6, the J gene TRBJ2-1; no definite D call. The CDR3 contains 12 residues. Germline V gene lookup returns CDR1 SGHVS and CDR2 FNYEAQ. Trimming shortened V by 5 bases and J by 8 bases, and 10 bases separated the two germline ends. CDR3 sequence: CASSLWRDEQFF. The CDR3 region has the DNA TGTGCCAGCAGCCTCTGGCGAGATGAGCAGTTCTTC. Looking up the rest from reference TRBV7-6 and TRBJ2-1 gives the full variable domain: GAGVSQSPRYKVTKRGQDVALRCDPISGHVSLYWYRQALGQGPEFLTYFNYEAQQDKSGLPNDRFSAERPEGSISTLTIQRTEQRDSAMYRCASSLWRDEQFFGPGTRLTVL.

The chain couples TRBV7-6 to TRBJ2-6; D is uncertain. V gave up 5 bases and J gave up 0 bases, with 17 bases separating them. The CDR3 is 18 residues long. Germline CDR1 is SGHVS and CDR2 is FNYEAQ. The CDR3 here is CASSPGRTASSGANVLTF. CDR3 bases: TGTGCCAGCAGCCCCGGGCGGACGGCGAGCTCTGGGGCCAACGTCCTGACTTTC.

V gene TRBV27 combines with J gene TRBJ2-1, with 14 bases identical to TRBD2. Germline values: CDR1 MNHEY, CDR2 SMNVEV (reference sequence). The CDR3 length is 16 residues. V was clipped by 5 bases and J by 3 bases; unmatched bases: 3. CDR3 DNA: TGTGCCAGCAGTCCGGGGACTAGCGGGGGCTACAATGAGCAGTTCTTC. Residues: CASSPGTSGGYNEQFF.

The chain is built from TRBV14 and TRBJ2-7, with 10 nucleotides matching TRBD2. Germline V gene data show CDR1 as SGHDN and CDR2 as FVKESK. V dropped 5 bases and J dropped 3; count of bases not matched to a gene: 7. This CDR3 has 15 amino acids. CDR3: CASSYPLAGVYEQYF. In DNA, the CDR3 is TGTGCCAGCAGCTACCCTCTAGCGGGGGTCTACGAGCAGTACTTC.

The chain joins TRBV25-1 to TRBJ1-4, with unresolved D. Germline CDR1 MGHDK, CDR2 SYGVNS. V lost 11 bases to trimming and J lost 14 bases, with 27 bases between them. The CDR3 sequence is 14 residues long. This CDR3 reads CASRSAYDPQRLFF. DNA of the CDR3: TGTGCCTCCAGGTCGGCATATGACCCCCAAAGGCTGTTTTTT.

This sequence joins TRBV19 and TRBJ2-6; D assignment may be TRBD1 or TRBD2 (6 bases each). In germline, CDR1 is LNHDA, CDR2 SQIVND (reference sequence). V was cut by 6 bases and J by 2 bases, with 11 bases left in between. There are 15 residues in the CDR3. The CDR3 sequence: CASSRGGAGANVLTF. The CDR3 nucleotides read TGTGCCAGTAGCAGGGGCGGGGCTGGGGCCAACGTCCTGACTTTC.

The chain employs TRBV28 and TRBJ1-1; the match to TRBD1 covers 7 bases. Germline V gene data show CDR1 as MDHEN and CDR2 as SYDVKM. The CDR3 has 17 residues. Losses at the gene ends were 5 bases for V and 0 bases for J; bases not matched to a gene: 12. CDR3 in amino acids: CASSLHATGTMNTEAFF. CDR3 bases: TGTGCCAGCAGTCTCCACGCGACAGGGACCATGAACACTGAAGCTTTCTTT.

The rearrangement joins TRBV5-1 to TRBJ2-2, with no clear D. Deletions cut 4 bases from V and 3 bases from J, with 7 bases between. This CDR3 has 13 residues. Germline CDR1 is SGHRS and CDR2 is YFSETQ. CDR3 region: CASSPPYTGELFF. Written as DNA, the CDR3 is TGCGCCAGCAGCCCGCCCTACACCGGGGAGCTGTTTTTT. Supplemented by reference TRBV5-1 and TRBJ2-2, the full variable domain reads KAGVTQTPRYLIKTRGQQVTLSCSPISGHRSVSWYQQTPGQGLQFLFEYFSETQRNKGNFPGRFSGRQFSNSRSEMNVSTLELGDSALYLCASSPPYTGELFFGEGSRLTVL.

The chain couples TRBV4-1 to TRBJ1-2; 7 nucleotides align to TRBD1. The J segment lost 4 bases and the V segment lost 4 bases, leaving 9 bases of the junction unmatched. Germline CDR1 is MGHRA and CDR2 is YSYEKL. This CDR3 comprises 15 residues. Here the CDR3 DNA reads TGCGCCAGCAGCCCTTACTTTGGGACAGCCTATGGCTACACCTTC. Protein: CASSPYFGTAYGYTF.

The chain couples TRBV10-2 to TRBJ1-2, with D possibly TRBD1 on 5 matching bases. CDR3 size: 12 residues. Trimming took off 7 bases at V and 7 bases at J, with 13 bases between the two ends. Per the germline V gene, CDR1 is WSHSY and CDR2 is SAAADI. The CDR3 sequence is CASNPGTGGYTF. CDR3 bases: TGCGCCAGCAACCCCGGGACGGGTGGCTACACCTTC.

The chain couples TRBV9 to TRBJ2-7, with a weak D call TRBD2 (6 bases). V dropped 4 bases and J dropped 5 bases, with 10 bases sitting between them. Germline CDR1 SGDLS, CDR2 YYNGEE. CDR3 size: 12 residues. The CDR3: CASSLPGDEQYF. The CDR3 region has the DNA TGTGCCAGCAGCCTCCCGGGGGACGAGCAGTACTTC.